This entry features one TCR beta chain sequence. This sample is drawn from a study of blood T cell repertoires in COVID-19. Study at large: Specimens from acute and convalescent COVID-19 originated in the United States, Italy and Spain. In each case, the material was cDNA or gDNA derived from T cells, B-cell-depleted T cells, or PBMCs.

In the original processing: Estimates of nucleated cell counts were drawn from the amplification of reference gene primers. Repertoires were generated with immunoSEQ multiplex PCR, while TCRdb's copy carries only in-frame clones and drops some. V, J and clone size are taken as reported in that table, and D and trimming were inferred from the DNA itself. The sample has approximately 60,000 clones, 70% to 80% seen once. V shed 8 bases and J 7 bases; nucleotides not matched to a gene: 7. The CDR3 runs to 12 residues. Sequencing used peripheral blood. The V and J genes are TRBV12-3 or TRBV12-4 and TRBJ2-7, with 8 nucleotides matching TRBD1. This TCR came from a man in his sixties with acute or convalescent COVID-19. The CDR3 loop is CASGQGAREQYF. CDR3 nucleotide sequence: TGTGCCAGCGGGCAGGGGGCACGAGAGCAGTACTTC.